The present TCR beta chain was sequenced within a study of radiation and T cells in renal cell carcinoma. About the study: Nephrectomy followed 15 Gy stereotactic body radiation by 4 weeks. Study-wide results and limits: Baseline intratumoral clonotype presence is unknown without pretreatment biopsies. In blood, top tumor clones expanded by 2 weeks, shrinking by 4.

Time point meaning: baseline pretreatment blood. As to treatment: 15 Gy SBRT to primary tumor, nephrectomy 4 weeks later. Libraries were prepared by immunoSEQ multiplex PCR; TCRdb keeps only in-frame clonotypes and omits some of them. Seen here are about 130,000 clones, nearly 90% observed once, and the top ten hold around 12%. Comment on this clone: Its antigen remains unidentified.

The specimen was blood, collected from a patient whose treatment included radiotherapy and nephrectomy. The TCR sequence derives from a woman between 45 and 60 years old with renal cell carcinoma.

CDR3: CASSSYRTVTDTQYF. The CDR3 coding sequence is TGTGCCAGCAGCTCCTATAGGACAGTCACAGATACGCAGTATTTT. The chain is built from TRBV7-8 and TRBJ2-3, with a weak D call TRBD1 (6 bases). The CDR3 has 15 amino acids. Germline-derived CDR1 and CDR2 are SGHVS and FQNEAQ. Trimming removed 4 bases at V and 2 bases at J, with 13 bases between.